This T cell receptor (beta chain) was captured by sequencing in a study of T cell responses to AZD1222 COVID-19 vaccine. Study-wide context: Doses given second, at about 4 or about 12 weeks, were pooled.

Using immunoSEQ multiplex PCR, the repertoire was profiled, and TCRdb retains in-frame clones only, with some absent. This table holds 130,000 or so clones, around 83% found once. In regard to this clone: As yet, its antigen is unknown.

Findings and limits, study-wide: Clonal diversity was possibly underestimated, and the donors were mostly white British, with more females. Seropositive AZD1222 recipients at baseline numbered only five or six. Repertoire sampling occurred only after the peak T cell response.

The material was peripheral blood, obtained on day 0 of AZD1222 vaccination. The origin of this receptor is an adult in good health.

The CDR3 sequence is CASSILSGTNEKLFF. The CDR3 region has the DNA TGTGCCAGCAGTATACTCTCAGGAACTAATGAAAAACTGTTTTTT. The chain has TRBV6-5 and TRBJ1-4; D is unclear. The CDR3 totals 15 residues. Germline V gives CDR1 MNHEY, CDR2 SVGAGI. Trimming pared 5 bases from V and 1 base from J, leaving 11 bases between.